Following are 18 T cell receptor beta chains from one sample sequenced in a study of blood T cell repertoires in COVID-19. TCRdb's copy holds only in-frame clones and misses some; the assay was immunoSEQ multiplex PCR. There are 200,000 to 250,000 clones in the sample; around 87% occur only once, and more than 2.5% lies in the top ten. Sequencing used peripheral blood. The receptor set was obtained from a man aged 55 to 70 with acute or convalescent COVID-19.

The chain combines TRBV7-8 with TRBJ1-1, with 7 bases matching TRBD1. Germline V CDR1 and CDR2: SGHVS, FQNEAQ. There are 14 residues in the CDR3. J lost 2 bases, V lost 5 bases, and 5 bases had no gene match. The CDR3 protein is CASSPRTGNTEAFF. CDR3 in DNA: TGTGCCAGCAGCCCCCGGACAGGTAACACTGAAGCTTTCTTT.

V is TRBV5-4 and J is TRBJ1-1; 9 bases are a match to TRBD1. The CDR3 is 16 amino acids. V lost 1 base, J lost 4 bases, and 8 bases stayed unmatched. Germline V CDR1 and CDR2: SGHNT, YYREEE (reference sequence). As DNA, the CDR3 is TGTGCCAGCAGCTTGTATAACAGGGGGCCGGGCACTGAAGCTTTCTTT. It codes for CASSLYNRGPGTEAFF.

This chain links TRBV2 with TRBJ2-4, with 10 nucleotides matching TRBD1. The CDR3 contains 14 residues. CDR1 and CDR2 from the germline V gene are SNHLY and FYNNEI. Trimming cost V 5 bases and J 4 bases; bases outside gene matches: 2. The CDR3: CASSWDRGKNIQYF. The DNA of the CDR3 is TGTGCCAGCAGTTGGGACAGGGGTAAAAACATTCAGTACTTC.

This rearrangement joins TRBV7-3 to TRBJ2-6; D is unresolved. The CDR3 sequence is 15 residues long. Germline-derived CDR1 and CDR2 are SGHTA and FQGTGA. V shed 5 bases and J shed 0 bases, with 8 bases lying between them. This chain's CDR3 is CASSPQISGANVLTF. In nucleotides, the CDR3 is TGTGCCAGCAGCCCTCAGATCTCTGGGGCCAACGTCCTGACTTTC.

The gene calls are TRBV6-5 and TRBJ2-3, with 9 bases fitting TRBD1. V was pared by 6 bases and J by 1 base, with 2 bases of the junction left unmatched. Germline lookup yields CDR1 MNHEY and CDR2 SVGAGI. The CDR3 is 14 amino acids. The CDR3 loop reads CASRWTGGTDTQYF. The DNA of the CDR3 is TGTGCCAGCAGGTGGACAGGGGGCACAGATACGCAGTATTTT.

The CDR3 loop reads CASRSIRALRTEAFF. CDR3 in DNA: TGTGCCAGCAGGTCTATCAGGGCTTTGCGGACTGAAGCTTTCTTT. The V and J genes are TRBV11-1 and TRBJ1-1; maybe TRBD1 (5 bases). V gave up 6 bases and J gave up 5 bases, with 19 bases separating them. This CDR3 spans 15 amino acids. Germline V gene data show CDR1 as SGHAT and CDR2 as FQDESV (reference sequence).

This clone was counted once. The genes are TRBV5-4 and TRBJ1-4, with D possibly TRBD1 on 6 matching bases. The CDR3 totals 16 residues. Trimming left V 5 bases short and J 14 bases short, with 28 bases between. Looked up from germline, CDR1 is SGHNT and CDR2 is YYREEE (reference sequence). This chain's CDR3 is CASSPRTLGGGLKLFF. Written as DNA, the CDR3 is TGTGCCAGCAGTCCCCGGACCTTAGGGGGGGGCTTAAAGCTGTTTTTT. Drawing the rest from reference TRBV5-4 and TRBJ1-4, the complete variable domain is ETGVTQSPTHLIKTRGQQVTLRCSSQSGHNTVSWYQQALGQGPQFIFQYYREEENGRGNFPPRFSGLQFPNYSSELNVNALELDDSALYLCASSPRTLGGGLKLFFGSGTQLSVL.

This clone was seen a single time. The rearrangement uses TRBV6-5 and TRBJ2-3; 8 nucleotides line up with TRBD1. J gave up 3 bases and V 5 bases, and 7 bases lay outside the gene matches. This CDR3 has 15 amino acids. Germline values: CDR1 MNHEY, CDR2 SVGAGI. The CDR3 DNA is TGTGCCAGCAGTCTACGGACAGGGTGGACAGATACGCAGTATTTT. Translated: CASSLRTGWTDTQYF.

This chain links TRBV6-5 with TRBJ1-1; 9 nucleotides match TRBD1. Germline V gives CDR1 MNHEY, CDR2 SVGAGI. The CDR3 covers 15 residues. The ends lost 4 bases at V and 7 bases at J; junction bases unmatched: 10. CDR3: CASSLGQGKTNEAFF. The CDR3 DNA is TGTGCCAGCAGTTTAGGACAGGGGAAGACCAATGAAGCTTTCTTT.

This clone was detected only once. The chain is built from TRBV11-2 and TRBJ2-7; D possibly corresponds to TRBD1 (6 bases). V lost 2 bases and J 3 bases, leaving 14 bases between the germline ends. Per germline, CDR1 SGHAT and CDR2 FQNNGV. CDR3 size: 15 residues. The CDR3 protein is CASSLKGEVIYEQYF. CDR3 DNA sequence: TGTGCCAGCAGCTTAAAGGGGGAAGTCATCTACGAGCAGTACTTC. Full variable domain (remainder filled in from reference TRBV11-2 and TRBJ2-7): EAGVAQSPRYKIIEKRQSVAFWCNPISGHATLYWYQQILGQGPKLLIQFQNNGVVDDSQLPKDRFSAERLKGVDSTLKIQPAKLEDSAVYLCASSLKGEVIYEQYFGPGTRLTVT.

This clone was recorded only once. This chain links TRBV6-2 or TRBV6-3 with TRBJ1-2; 11 bases match TRBD1. Germline CDR1 is MNHEY and CDR2 is SVGEGT. The CDR3 has 17 amino acids. V was pared by 4 bases and J by 0 bases, with 7 bases of the junction left unmatched. In DNA, the CDR3 is TGTGCCAGCAGTTGGGACCGGGACAGGGGGTCTAACTATGGCTACACCTTC. Encoded protein: CASSWDRDRGSNYGYTF.

This clone has only a few counts. In DNA, the CDR3 is TGTGCCAGCAGCGGTACAGGGGCCGGAAGCAATCAGCCCCAGCATTTT. Translation gives CASSGTGAGSNQPQHF. The V call is TRBV6-2 or TRBV6-3, the J call TRBJ1-5, with 7 bases aligning to TRBD1. The CDR3 length is 16 residues. V was pared by 6 bases and J by 1 base, with 9 bases of the junction left unmatched. The germline V gene has CDR1 MNHEY and CDR2 SVGEGT.

The sample holds a few counts of this clone. V is TRBV2 and J is TRBJ2-7; possible D gene TRBD2, 5 bases. The CDR3 is made up of 17 amino acids. CDR1 and CDR2 (germline): SNHLY, FYNNEI. V was clipped by 5 bases and J by 0 bases, with 20 bases between them. The CDR3 DNA reads as TGTGCCAGCAGTCTTATGGCGGGCGGGCCAAGCTCCTACGAGCAGTACTTC. This codes for CASSLMAGGPSSYEQYF.

V usage is TRBV4-3 and J usage is TRBJ2-2, with TRBD2 matching over 10 bases. V shed 4 bases, J shed 4 bases, and the junction held 6 bases outside the gene matches. Germline CDR1 and CDR2: LGHNA and YSLEER. The CDR3 runs to 16 residues. CDR3 bases: TGCGCCAGCAGCCGACATAGCGGGGGGAGCACCGGGGAGCTGTTTTTT. It specifies CASSRHSGGSTGELFF.

V is TRBV28 and J is TRBJ1-5; TRBD1 matches at 8 bases. The CDR3 has 16 amino acids. J lost 4 bases, V lost 6 bases, and 11 bases had no gene match. Germline CDR1 reads MDHEN; CDR2 reads SYDVKM. CDR3 sequence (DNA): TGTGCCAGCAGCGTAAGACAGGGGAATGCGAATCAGCCCCAGCATTTT. Translation gives CASSVRQGNANQPQHF.

The chain uses TRBV9 and TRBJ1-1; D call uncertain. There are 16 residues in the CDR3. Between the trimmed V and J ends, which lost 4 bases and 6 bases, there was a span of 22 bases. Germline V gene sequence: CDR1 SGDLS, CDR2 YYNGEE. CDR3 loop: CASSPPGEAKRAEAFF. The CDR3 coding sequence is TGTGCCAGCAGCCCCCCAGGTGAGGCCAAGAGGGCTGAAGCTTTCTTT.

The chain uses TRBV9 and TRBJ2-5; D may be TRBD1 (5 bases). Germline V gives CDR1 SGDLS, CDR2 YYNGEE. V was trimmed by 3 bases and J by 3 bases, leaving 12 bases between them. The CDR3 loop spans 14 amino acids. CDR3 loop: CASSGGAREETQYF. The CDR3 bases are TGTGCCAGCAGCGGTGGGGCTAGGGAAGAGACCCAGTACTTC.

This sequence joins TRBV3-1 (or the pseudogene TRBV3-2) and TRBJ1-2; no firm D call. This CDR3 has 13 amino acids. Germline CDR1 and CDR2: LGHDT and YNNKEL (reference sequence). The V end lost 1 base, the J end lost 7 bases, and 10 bases lay between the germline ends. The CDR3 DNA reads TGTGCCAGCAGCCAAGTGAGGGCTGCTGGCTACACCTTC. The encoded protein is CASSQVRAAGYTF.